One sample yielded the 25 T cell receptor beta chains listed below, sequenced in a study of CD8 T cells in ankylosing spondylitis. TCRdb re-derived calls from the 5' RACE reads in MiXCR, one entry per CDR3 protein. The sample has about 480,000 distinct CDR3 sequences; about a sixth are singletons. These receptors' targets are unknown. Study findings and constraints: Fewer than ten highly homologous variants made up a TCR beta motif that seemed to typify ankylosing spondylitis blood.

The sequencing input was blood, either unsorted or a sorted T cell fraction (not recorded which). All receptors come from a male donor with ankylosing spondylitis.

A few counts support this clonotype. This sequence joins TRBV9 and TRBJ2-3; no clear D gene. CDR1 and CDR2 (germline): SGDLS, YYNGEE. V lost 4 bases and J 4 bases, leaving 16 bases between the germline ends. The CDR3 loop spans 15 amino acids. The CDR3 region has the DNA TGTGCCAGCAGCCACGCCTCGGCTTTGGCAGATACGCAGTATTTT. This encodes CASSHASALADTQYF.

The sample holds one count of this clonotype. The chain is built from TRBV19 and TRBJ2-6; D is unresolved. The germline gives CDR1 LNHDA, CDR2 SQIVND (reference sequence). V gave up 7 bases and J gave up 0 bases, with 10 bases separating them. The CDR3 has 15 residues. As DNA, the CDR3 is TGTGCCAGTATTAGTGGGTTCTCTGGGGCCAACGTCCTGACTTTC. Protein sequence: CASISGFSGANVLTF.

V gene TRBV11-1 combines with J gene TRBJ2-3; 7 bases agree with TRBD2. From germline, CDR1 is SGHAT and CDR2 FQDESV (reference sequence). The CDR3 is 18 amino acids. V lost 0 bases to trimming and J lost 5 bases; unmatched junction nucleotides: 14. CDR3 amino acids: CASSLAIAGVPPRDTQYF. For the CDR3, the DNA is TGTGCCAGCAGCTTAGCGATCGCGGGAGTACCCCCTCGAGATACGCAGTATTTT.

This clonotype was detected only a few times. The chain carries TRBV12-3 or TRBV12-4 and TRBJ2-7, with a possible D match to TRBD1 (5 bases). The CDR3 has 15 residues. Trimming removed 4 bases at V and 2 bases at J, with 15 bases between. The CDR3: CASSSQAHVAYEQYF. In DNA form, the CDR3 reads TGTGCCAGCAGTTCACAGGCGCATGTCGCCTACGAGCAGTACTTC.

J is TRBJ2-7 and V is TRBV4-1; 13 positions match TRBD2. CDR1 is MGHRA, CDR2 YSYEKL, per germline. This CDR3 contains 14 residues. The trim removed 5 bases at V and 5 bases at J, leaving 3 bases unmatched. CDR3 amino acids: CASSGTSGIDEQYF. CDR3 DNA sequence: TGCGCCAGCAGCGGGACTAGCGGGATCGACGAGCAGTACTTC.

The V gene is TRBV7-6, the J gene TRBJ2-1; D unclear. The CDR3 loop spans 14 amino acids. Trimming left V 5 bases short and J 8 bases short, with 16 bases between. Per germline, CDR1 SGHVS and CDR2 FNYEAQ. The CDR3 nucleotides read TGTGCCAGCAGCGGTCGTCCCGGTTCATATGAGCAGTTCTTC. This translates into CASSGRPGSYEQFF.

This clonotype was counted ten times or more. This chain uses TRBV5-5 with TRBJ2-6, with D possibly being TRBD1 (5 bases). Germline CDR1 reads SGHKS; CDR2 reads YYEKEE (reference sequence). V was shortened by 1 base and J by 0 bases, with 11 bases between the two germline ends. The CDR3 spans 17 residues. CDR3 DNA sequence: TGTGCCAGCAGCTTGAGGGGCCTTCACTCTGGGGCCAACGTCCTGACTTTC. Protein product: CASSLRGLHSGANVLTF.

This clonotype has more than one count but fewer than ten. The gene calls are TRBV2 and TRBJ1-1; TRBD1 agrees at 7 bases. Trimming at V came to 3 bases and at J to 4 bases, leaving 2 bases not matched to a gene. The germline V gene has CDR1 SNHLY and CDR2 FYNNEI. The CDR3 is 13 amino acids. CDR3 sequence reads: CASSDDRVTEAFF. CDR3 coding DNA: TGTGCCAGCAGTGACGACAGGGTCACTGAAGCTTTCTTT.

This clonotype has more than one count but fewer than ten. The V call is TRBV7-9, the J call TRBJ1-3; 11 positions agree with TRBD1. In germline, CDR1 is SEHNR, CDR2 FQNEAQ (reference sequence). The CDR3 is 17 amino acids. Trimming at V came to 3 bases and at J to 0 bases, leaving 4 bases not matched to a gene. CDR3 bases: TGTGCCAGCAGCTTCTGGGACAGGGGGAGCTCTGGAAACACCATATATTTT. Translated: CASSFWDRGSSGNTIYF.

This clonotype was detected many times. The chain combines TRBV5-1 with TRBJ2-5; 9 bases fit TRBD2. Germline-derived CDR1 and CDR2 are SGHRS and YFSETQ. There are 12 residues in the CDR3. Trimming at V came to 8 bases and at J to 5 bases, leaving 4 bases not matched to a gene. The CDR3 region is CASRTSGETQYF. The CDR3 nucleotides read TGCGCCAGTCGAACTAGCGGGGAGACCCAGTACTTC.

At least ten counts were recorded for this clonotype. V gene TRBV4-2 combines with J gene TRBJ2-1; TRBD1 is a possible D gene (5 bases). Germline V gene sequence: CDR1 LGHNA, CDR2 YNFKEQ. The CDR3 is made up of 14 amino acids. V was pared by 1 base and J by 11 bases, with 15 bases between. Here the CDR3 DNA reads TGTGCCAGCAGCCAAGCTAGGGGTAAGGTGAAGCAGTTCTTC. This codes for CASSQARGKVKQFF.

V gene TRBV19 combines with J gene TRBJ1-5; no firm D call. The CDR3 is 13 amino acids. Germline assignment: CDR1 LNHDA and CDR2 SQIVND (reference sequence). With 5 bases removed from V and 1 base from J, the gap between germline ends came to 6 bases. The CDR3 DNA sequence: TGTGCCAGTAGTCCAAAGAGCAATCAGCCCCAGCATTTT. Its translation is CASSPKSNQPQHF.

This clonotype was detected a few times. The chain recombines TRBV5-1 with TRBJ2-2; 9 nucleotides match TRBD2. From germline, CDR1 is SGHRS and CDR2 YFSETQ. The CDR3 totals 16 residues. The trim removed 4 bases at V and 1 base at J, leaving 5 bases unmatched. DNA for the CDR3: TGCGCCAGCAGCCCCCCGACTAGCGGGAACACCGGGGAGCTGTTTTTT. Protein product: CASSPPTSGNTGELFF.

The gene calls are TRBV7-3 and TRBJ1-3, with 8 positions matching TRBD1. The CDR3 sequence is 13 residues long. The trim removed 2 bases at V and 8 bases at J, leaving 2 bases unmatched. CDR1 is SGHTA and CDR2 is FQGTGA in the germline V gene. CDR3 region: CASSLDRGDTIYF. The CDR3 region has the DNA TGTGCCAGCAGCTTAGACAGGGGTGACACCATATATTTT.

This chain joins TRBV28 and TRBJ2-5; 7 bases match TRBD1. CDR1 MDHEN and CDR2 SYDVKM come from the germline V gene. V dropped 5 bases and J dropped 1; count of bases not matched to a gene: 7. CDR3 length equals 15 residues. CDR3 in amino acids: CASSPRRDSQETQYF. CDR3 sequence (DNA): TGTGCCAGCAGTCCTCGCAGGGACAGCCAAGAGACCCAGTACTTC. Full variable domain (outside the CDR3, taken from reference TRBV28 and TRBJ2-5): DVKVTQSSRYLVKRTGEKVFLECVQDMDHENMFWYRQDPGLGLRLIYFSYDVKMKEKGDIPEGYSVSREKKERFSLILESASTNQTSMYLCASSPRRDSQETQYFGPGTRLLVL.

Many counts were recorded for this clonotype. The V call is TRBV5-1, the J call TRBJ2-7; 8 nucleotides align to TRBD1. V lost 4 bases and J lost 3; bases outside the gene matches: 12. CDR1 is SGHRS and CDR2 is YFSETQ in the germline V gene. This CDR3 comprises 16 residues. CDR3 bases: TGCGCCAGCAGCCAGAGGACAGGGTTAGTTGGCTACGAGCAGTACTTC. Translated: CASSQRTGLVGYEQYF.

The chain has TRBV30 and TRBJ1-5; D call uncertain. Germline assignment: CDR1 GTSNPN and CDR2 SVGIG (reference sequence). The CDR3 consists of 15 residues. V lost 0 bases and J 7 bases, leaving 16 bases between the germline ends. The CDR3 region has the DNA TGTGCCTGGAGTGTAGGGTCAGGATCGCGCCAGCCCCAGCATTTT. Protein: CAWSVGSGSRQPQHF.

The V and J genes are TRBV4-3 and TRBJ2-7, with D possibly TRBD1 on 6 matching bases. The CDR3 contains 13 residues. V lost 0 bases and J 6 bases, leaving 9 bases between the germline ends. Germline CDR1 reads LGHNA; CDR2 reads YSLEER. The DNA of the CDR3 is TGCGCCAGCAGCCAAGATTGGGGGCTCGAGCAGTACTTC. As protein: CASSQDWGLEQYF.

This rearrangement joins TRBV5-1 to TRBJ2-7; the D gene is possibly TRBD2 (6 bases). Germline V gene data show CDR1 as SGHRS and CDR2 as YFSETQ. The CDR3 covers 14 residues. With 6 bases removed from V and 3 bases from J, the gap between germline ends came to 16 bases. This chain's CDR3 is CASTPEGLRYEQYF. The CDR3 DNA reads TGCGCCAGCACCCCTGAGGGACTTCGCTACGAGCAGTACTTC.

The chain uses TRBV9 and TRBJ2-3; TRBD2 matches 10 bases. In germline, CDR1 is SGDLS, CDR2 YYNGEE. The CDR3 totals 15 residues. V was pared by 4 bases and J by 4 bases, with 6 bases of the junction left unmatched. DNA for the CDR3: TGTGCCAGCAGCCAGCGGGGGGGAAGTGCAGATACGCAGTATTTT. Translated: CASSQRGGSADTQYF. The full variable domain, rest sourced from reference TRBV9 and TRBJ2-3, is DSGVTQTPKHLITATGQRVTLRCSPRSGDLSVYWYQQSLDQGLQFLIQYYNGEERAKGNILERFSAQQFPDLHSELNLSSLELGDSALYFCASSQRGGSADTQYFGPGTRLTVL.

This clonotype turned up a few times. CDR3 nucleotides: TGCAGTGTCCACGGGTCCCAAGAGACCCAGTACTTC. This codes for CSVHGSQETQYF. V and J are TRBV29-1 and TRBJ2-5; D remains unclear. The germline CDR1 and CDR2 sequences are SQVTM and ANQGSEA. This CDR3 spans 12 amino acids.

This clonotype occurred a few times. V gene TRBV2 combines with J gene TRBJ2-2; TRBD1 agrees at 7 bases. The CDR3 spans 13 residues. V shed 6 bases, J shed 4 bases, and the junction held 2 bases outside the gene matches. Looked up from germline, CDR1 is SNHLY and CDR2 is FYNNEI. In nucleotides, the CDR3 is TGTGCCAGCAGGCGACAGGGCACCGGGGAGCTGTTTTTT. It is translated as CASRRQGTGELFF.

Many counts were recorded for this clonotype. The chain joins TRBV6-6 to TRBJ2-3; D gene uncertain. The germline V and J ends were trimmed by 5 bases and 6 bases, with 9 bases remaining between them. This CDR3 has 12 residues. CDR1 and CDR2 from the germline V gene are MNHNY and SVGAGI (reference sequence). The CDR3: CASSPSADTQYF. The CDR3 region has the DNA TGTGCCAGCAGTCCATCCGCCGATACGCAGTATTTT.

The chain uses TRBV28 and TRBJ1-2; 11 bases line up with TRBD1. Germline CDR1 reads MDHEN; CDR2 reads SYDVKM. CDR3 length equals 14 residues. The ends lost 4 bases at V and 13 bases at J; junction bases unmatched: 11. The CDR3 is CASSSPDRGRRSTF. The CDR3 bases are TGTGCCAGCAGTTCCCCGGACAGGGGGCGCAGGAGCACCTTC.

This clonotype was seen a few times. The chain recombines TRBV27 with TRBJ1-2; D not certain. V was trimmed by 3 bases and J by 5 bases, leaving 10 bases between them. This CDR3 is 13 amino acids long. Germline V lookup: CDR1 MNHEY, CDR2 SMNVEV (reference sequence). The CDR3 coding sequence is TGTGCCAGCAGTTTGAAACAGATATATGGCTACACCTTC. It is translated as CASSLKQIYGYTF.